This T cell receptor (beta chain) derives from a study of shared clonotypes between healthy human individuals (dated by TCRdb to about 2020). With regard to the full study: A couple of women and a few men aged 18 to 49 years were included in the cohort. For each donor, three plates each were used for CD4 naive and CD4 memory, two plates were used for CD8 naive, and one plate was used for CD8 memory. Libraries were prepared and TCR repertoires were sequenced by different laboratories using diverse techniques, in order to increase sequencing depth and limit assay-specific biases. To estimate repertoire size and how much clonotype sharing occurs between individuals, the study deeply sequenced the blood TCR repertoires of 4 to 6 healthy adults. Per donor, leukapheresis produced somewhere between about 0.85 and 9.5 billion PBMCs.

Summary of the overall study and its limitations: Based on pairwise subsampling, the degree of clonotype sharing among donors was expected to be affected by sequencing depth. Naive subsets generally had larger estimated clonotype richness than memory subsets did. Compared with non-shared clonotypes, the clonotypes found in all four sorted-subset donors had higher generation probabilities. Because the study included a small number of donors, the genetic and exposure-history diversity represented was limited. Sampling was restricted to blood, and TCR repertoires in tissue are likely to differ from TCR repertoires in blood. About 5% of naive CD4, 3% to 3.5% of naive CD8, around 2.3% of memory CD4, and 0.35% to 0.5% of memory CD8 clonotypes were shared across several donors. Incomplete sequencing was indicated by rarefaction of sorted-subset datasets, despite the large sequencing depth.

Worth noting for this clone: Its antigen is not yet known. No base quality information exists; no much larger clone differs at one position.

The donors were healthy, HIV-negative adults with no recently reported acute infections or vaccinations. Every donor was a Caucasian adult residing in Nashville, Tennessee, USA. CD4+ T cells were enriched through magnetic negative selection, after which naive cells were positively selected on CD45RA and the remaining negative fraction served as the memory subset. Blood was obtained by leukapheresis, after which PBMCs were separated by Ficoll-Histopaque density gradient centrifugation and cryopreserved in liquid nitrogen vapor phase. Purity and quantity of every magnetically sorted T cell population were checked by analytical flow cytometry. From each sorted fraction, genomic DNA was isolated and quantified by UV absorbance on a Nanodrop 2000c. Using the deep immunoSEQ assay, multiplex PCR amplified TCR CDR3 regions from genomic DNA. Genomic DNA extracted from each cell subset was distributed evenly over all wells of several immunoSEQ 96-well plates, and each plate served as one replicate. For sorted subsets, roughly 0.2 ug genomic DNA, equal to 25,000 to 35,000 T cell genomes, was loaded into each replicate PCR. The purified libraries were quantified using a Qubit 3.0 fluorometer, sized with a Bioanalyzer 2100, and then quantified again using the KAPA Library Quantification kit. Every immunoSEQ 96-well plate was sequenced on a separate single-read 150-cycle Illumina NextSeq 550 flow cell. Processing in the source paper ran as follows. Because only junctional sequences without quality scores were contained in the immunoSEQ output, filtering matching that applied to full-length reads could not be performed. Sequences were annotated with PyIR, a Python wrapper for IgBLAST v1.9, and V/J genes and CDR3 were assigned using IMGT germline references. Any read was removed if the V/J assignment was weak (E-value above 1e-6), the CDR3 was missing, or the read contained stop codons, out-of-frame junctions, or ambiguous translated residues. V3J clonotypes were defined by identical inferred V gene, J gene, and CDR3 amino acid sequence. Percentage overlap between repertoires was computed as shared unique clonotypes divided by the size of the smaller repertoire. Repertoire richness was assessed with RTK rarefaction, the Chao1 estimator, and Recon v2.1 estimates of unobserved clonotypes. For all TCRbeta clonotypes obtained by the gDNA method from a handful of donors, generation probabilities were computed with OLGA. TCRdb obtained this table from immuneACCESS and retained in-frame rearrangements with V and J assigned. These tables miss some clones; where compared with another copy, unresolved V genes account for less than half of the shortfall, and the remainder is unexplained. D and trimming come from the DNA, and the V and J calls and clone size come from that table. Recorded for this sample are about 660,000 clones; around 67% of them occurred a single time. The ten largest clonotypes hold approximately 1.6% of the sample.

The origin of this receptor is a woman in her 30s in good health. The sample taken for sequencing was memory CD4+ T cells sorted from blood. According to the study, the label for this sample's cell subset or site signals: CD45RA-negative fraction.

The CDR3 protein: CASSSRDRGMYEQYF. Here is the DNA: TGTGCCAGCAGCTCCCGGGACAGGGGTATGTACGAGCAGTACTTC. The chain is encoded by TRBV11-2 joined to TRBJ2-7; 10 central bases correspond to TRBD1. The germline V gene gives CDR1 as SGHAT and CDR2 as FQNNGV. At the junction V is shortened by 4 bases and J by 4 bases; bases outside the gene matches: 7. The CDR3 starts with the cysteine, ends with the phenylalanine, and has 15 residues. Here the CDR3 DNA is all that survives: 45 bases in frame from base 1.